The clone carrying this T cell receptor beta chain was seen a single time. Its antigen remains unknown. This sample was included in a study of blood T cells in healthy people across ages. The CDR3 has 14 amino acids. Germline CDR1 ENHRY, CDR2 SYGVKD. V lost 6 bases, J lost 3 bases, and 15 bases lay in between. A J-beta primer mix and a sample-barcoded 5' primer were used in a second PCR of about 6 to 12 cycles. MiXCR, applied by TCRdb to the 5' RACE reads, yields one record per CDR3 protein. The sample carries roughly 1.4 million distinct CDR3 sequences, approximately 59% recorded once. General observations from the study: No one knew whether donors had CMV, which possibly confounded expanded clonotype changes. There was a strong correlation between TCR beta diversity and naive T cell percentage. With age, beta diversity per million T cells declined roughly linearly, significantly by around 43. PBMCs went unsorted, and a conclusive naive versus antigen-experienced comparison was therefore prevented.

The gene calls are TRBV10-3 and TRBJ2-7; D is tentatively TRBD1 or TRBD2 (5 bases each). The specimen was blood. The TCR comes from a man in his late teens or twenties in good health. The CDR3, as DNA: TGTGCCATCAGGGAGGCAGGGTCGAGCTACGAGCAGTACTTC. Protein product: CAIREAGSSYEQYF.